The next 27 T cell receptor beta chains were all read from a single sample in a study of sequential checkpoint blockade in melanoma. The method was immunoSEQ multiplex PCR; TCRdb's version includes in-frame clones alone and lacks a portion of them. In the table there are almost 9,500 clones, 27% of which are singletons. The treatment denotes: randomized to nivolumab then ipilimumab (arm A) or the reverse (arm B). Sequencing was performed on tumor tissue (inferred from file names), taken from a patient given nivolumab and ipilimumab in sequence. The receptors stem from a human donor with melanoma.

By proportion, this clone is medium-sized. The chain has TRBV29-1 and TRBJ2-7; D is possibly TRBD1 (6 bases). This CDR3 is 14 amino acids long. V gave up 6 bases and J gave up 2 bases, with 17 bases separating them. Germline V lookup: CDR1 SQVTM, CDR2 ANQGSEA. The CDR3 spells CSVWGNQGTYEQYF. CDR3 DNA: TGCAGCGTGTGGGGGAACCAGGGGACCTACGAGCAGTACTTC.

This rearrangement joins TRBV10-2 to TRBJ1-1; D is perhaps TRBD1 (5 bases). The CDR3 is 16 amino acids. V lost 10 bases to trimming and J lost 0 bases, with 21 bases between them. Germline assignment: CDR1 WSHSY and CDR2 SAAADI. CDR3 sequence: CATIRSPGGMNTEAFF. CDR3 coding DNA: TGCGCCACCATTCGATCACCGGGGGGGATGAACACTGAAGCTTTCTTT.

This clone turned up a few times. This rearrangement joins TRBV28 to TRBJ1-1; TRBD1 might be the D (6 bases). CDR3 size: 14 residues. CDR1 MDHEN and CDR2 SYDVKM come from the germline V gene. V was shortened by 2 bases and J by 11 bases, with 18 bases between the two germline ends. The DNA of the CDR3 is TGTGCCAGCAGTTTACTGGGGGGGGGCGATCGGGCTTTCTTT. Protein: CASSLLGGGDRAFF.

This rearrangement joins TRBV5-1 to TRBJ1-1; possibly TRBD1 for D (6 bases). V dropped 1 base and J dropped 7 bases, with 17 bases sitting between them. The CDR3 totals 15 residues. CDR1 is SGHRS, CDR2 YFSETQ, per germline. The CDR3 reads CASSLLTGFQGEAFF. The DNA for the CDR3 is TGCGCCAGCAGCTTGCTAACAGGGTTCCAGGGTGAAGCTTTCTTT. Using reference TRBV5-1 and TRBJ1-1 for the parts outside the CDR3, the full variable domain is KAGVTQTPRYLIKTRGQQVTLSCSPISGHRSVSWYQQTPGQGLQFLFEYFSETQRNKGNFPGRFSGRQFSNSRSEMNVSTLELGDSALYLCASSLLTGFQGEAFFGQGTRLTVV.

This clone has a count of ten or more. This chain connects TRBV11-3 to TRBJ2-7; TRBD2 matches 11 bases. The CDR3 has 14 residues. The junction had 4 bases not matched to a gene; V was cut back by 8 bases and J by 1 base. CDR1 SGHNT and CDR2 YENEEA come from the germline V gene. The CDR3 DNA reads TGTGCCAGCGAACTAGCGGGGGTTTCCTACGAGCAGTACTTC. Translating gives CASELAGVSYEQYF. Supplemented by reference TRBV11-3 and TRBJ2-7, the full variable domain reads EAGVVQSPRYKIIEKKQPVAFWCNPISGHNTLYWYLQNLGQGPELLIRYENEEAVDDSQLPKDRFSAERLKGVDSTLKIQPAELGDSAVYLCASELAGVSYEQYFGPGTRLTVT.

This clone was observed a single time. The rearrangement links TRBV14 to TRBJ2-2, with D uncertain. This CDR3 spans 13 amino acids. Germline CDR1 SGHDN, CDR2 FVKESK. With 0 bases removed from V and 5 bases from J, the gap between germline ends came to 4 bases. The CDR3 region has the DNA TGTGCCAGCAGCCAAGATTGGACCGGGGAGCTGTTTTTT. Encoded protein: CASSQDWTGELFF.

This clone was seen only a few times. The CDR3 protein is CASSSRQGGSGTEAFF. The CDR3, as DNA: TGTGCCAGCAGTTCTCGACAGGGGGGGAGCGGCACTGAAGCTTTCTTT. The genes are TRBV6-8 and TRBJ1-1; 9 nucleotides match TRBD1. CDR1 MNHGY and CDR2 SAAAGT come from the germline V gene. V shed 4 bases and J 4 bases; nucleotides not matched to a gene: 10. This CDR3 contains 16 residues.

This clone was seen ten or more times. DNA of the CDR3: TGTGCCAGCAGCTTCATCGGGACAGCTAATGAAAAACTGTTTTTT. Translated, it gives CASSFIGTANEKLFF. This chain connects TRBV11-3 to TRBJ1-4, with TRBD1 matching 7 bases. The CDR3 covers 15 residues. V dropped 3 bases and J dropped 3; count of bases not matched to a gene: 4. CDR1 is SGHNT, CDR2 YENEEA, per germline.

This clone was seen only once. The chain uses TRBV5-1 and TRBJ1-5; TRBD1 matches 10 bases. This CDR3 comprises 20 residues. Germline V gene lookup returns CDR1 SGHRS and CDR2 YFSETQ. V lost 0 bases, J lost 2 bases, and 14 bases stayed unmatched. The CDR3: CASSLAPLTGGGFGNQPQHF. The CDR3 coding sequence is TGCGCCAGCAGCTTGGCCCCACTGACAGGGGGCGGTTTTGGCAATCAGCCCCAGCATTTT.

The rearrangement joins TRBV5-1 to TRBJ2-5, with TRBD2 matching over 12 bases. V was pared by 1 base and J by 6 bases, with 10 bases of the junction left unmatched. Germline CDR1 and CDR2: SGHRS and YFSETQ. CDR3 length: 17 amino acids. The CDR3 nucleotides are TGCGCCAGCAGCTTGCAACTAGCGGGGGGAATAGGAAAGACCCAGTACTTC. Translated: CASSLQLAGGIGKTQYF. Combining the CDR3 with reference TRBV5-1 and TRBJ2-5 gives the whole variable domain KAGVTQTPRYLIKTRGQQVTLSCSPISGHRSVSWYQQTPGQGLQFLFEYFSETQRNKGNFPGRFSGRQFSNSRSEMNVSTLELGDSALYLCASSLQLAGGIGKTQYFGPGTRLLVL.

V and J are TRBV19 and TRBJ2-2; 7 nucleotides line up with TRBD1. Germline assignment: CDR1 LNHDA and CDR2 SQIVND (reference sequence). After removal of 7 bases from V and 7 bases from J, the junction contained 12 bases not matched to a gene. The CDR3 runs to 15 residues. The CDR3 spells CASTGMTGFYGELFF. Written as DNA, the CDR3 is TGTGCCAGTACGGGGATGACAGGGTTCTACGGGGAGCTGTTTTTT.

The genes are TRBV15 and TRBJ2-2, with unresolved D. Germline assignment: CDR1 LNHNV and CDR2 YYDKDF (reference sequence). The V and J ends lost 0 bases and 4 bases respectively, with 6 bases between them. The CDR3 is made up of 14 amino acids. The CDR3 coding sequence is TGTGCCACCAGCAGAGATATGGCCACCGGGGAGCTGTTTTTT. It codes for CATSRDMATGELFF. The variable domain in full, completed from reference TRBV15 and TRBJ2-2, reads DAMVIQNPRYQVTQFGKPVTLSCSQTLNHNVMYWYQQKSSQAPKLLFHYYDKDFNNEADTPDNFQSRRPNTSFCFLDIRSPGLGDTAMYLCATSRDMATGELFFGEGSRLTVL.

J is TRBJ1-3 and V is TRBV6-8; 10 bases fit TRBD1. The CDR3 runs 16 residues. CDR1 MNHGY and CDR2 SAAAGT come from the germline V gene. With V trimmed by 1 base and J by 5 bases, 5 bases remained unmatched. This chain's CDR3 is CASSYWRTGGRNTIYF. CDR3 bases: TGTGCCAGCAGTTACTGGAGGACAGGGGGTCGAAACACCATATATTTT.

The table lists this clone with a few counts. The gene calls are TRBV6-8 and TRBJ1-1, with 8 bases matching TRBD1. J gave up 5 bases and V 6 bases, and 17 bases lay outside the gene matches. The germline gives CDR1 MNHGY, CDR2 SAAAGT. CDR3 length: 17 amino acids. The DNA for the CDR3 is TGTGCCAGCAGGGCCGGACAGGGTTTAACGAGGGGGACTGAAGCTTTCTTT. Translation: CASRAGQGLTRGTEAFF.

This clone came up a few times. This chain uses TRBV6-8 with TRBJ2-4, with unresolved D. The V and J ends lost 2 bases and 6 bases respectively, with 8 bases between them. The germline gives CDR1 MNHGY, CDR2 SAAAGT. The CDR3 is 13 amino acids. The CDR3: CASSYRPGNIQYF. The DNA for the CDR3 is TGTGCCAGCAGTTACCGCCCGGGAAACATTCAGTACTTC.

This clone was seen a single time. The rearrangement links TRBV5-1 to TRBJ2-5, with TRBD2 as a possible D gene (6 bases). This CDR3 contains 15 residues. Looked up from germline, CDR1 is SGHRS and CDR2 is YFSETQ. V was clipped by 1 base and J by 0 bases, with 10 bases between them. The chain's CDR3 is CASSLFGGYQETQYF. The CDR3 nucleotides are TGCGCCAGCAGCTTGTTTGGAGGGTACCAAGAGACCCAGTACTTC.

The chain joins TRBV10-2 to TRBJ2-5; 7 nucleotides agree with TRBD1. The CDR3 is 15 amino acids. With V trimmed by 3 bases and J by 5 bases, 9 bases remained unmatched. CDR1 is WSHSY, CDR2 SAAADI, per germline. The CDR3 sequence is CASSERIGGWETQYF. CDR3 bases: TGCGCCAGCAGTGAAAGGATAGGGGGCTGGGAGACCCAGTACTTC.

The table lists this clone with a few counts. The genes are TRBV6-8 and TRBJ1-6; possible D gene TRBD1, 6 bases. There are 14 residues in the CDR3. Trimming shortened V by 6 bases and J by 10 bases, and 16 bases separated the two germline ends. The V gene's germline CDR1 is MNHGY and CDR2 SAAAGT. In DNA, the CDR3 is TGTGCCAGCAGCGCCGGGACACTCCAATCACCCCTCCACTTT. This codes for CASSAGTLQSPLHF.

This clone was observed at least ten times. This chain joins TRBV9 and TRBJ2-2, with D possibly being TRBD2 (5 bases). CDR3 length equals 14 residues. Germline loops: CDR1 SGDLS, CDR2 YYNGEE. V lost 3 bases to trimming and J lost 4 bases, with 10 bases between them. CDR3 amino acids: CASSAREGTGELFF. The CDR3 region has the DNA TGTGCCAGCAGCGCGAGGGAAGGCACCGGGGAGCTGTTTTTT.

This clone was picked up a small number of times. The chain carries TRBV6-8 and TRBJ2-5; weak D call: TRBD1 (6 bases). Per the germline V gene, CDR1 is MNHGY and CDR2 is SAAAGT. V was cut by 5 bases and J by 2 bases, with 6 bases left in between. There are 12 residues in the CDR3. The CDR3 spells CASSGQQETQYF. The CDR3 DNA reads as TGTGCCAGCAGTGGACAGCAAGAGACCCAGTACTTC.

This chain joins TRBV6-8 and TRBJ2-3; TRBD2 is a possible D gene (5 bases). The germline V and J ends were trimmed by 4 bases and 5 bases, with 13 bases remaining between them. Germline lookup yields CDR1 MNHGY and CDR2 SAAAGT. The CDR3 sequence is 14 residues long. The CDR3 reads CASSLSLGEDTQYF. CDR3 nucleotides: TGTGCCAGCAGTTTGAGCCTGGGAGAAGATACGCAGTATTTT.

The gene calls are TRBV10-2 and TRBJ2-2, with 8 bases identical to TRBD1. The V and J ends lost 2 bases and 5 bases, in that order; junction bases with no gene match: 13. CDR1 and CDR2 from the germline V gene are WSHSY and SAAADI. This CDR3 is built from 18 residues. CDR3 in DNA: TGCGCCAGCAGTGAGGTATTGTCAGGGGGCGCGAGGACCGGGGAGCTGTTTTTT. Translated, it gives CASSEVLSGGARTGELFF.

V gene TRBV29-1 combines with J gene TRBJ1-2, with D possibly TRBD1 on 5 matching bases. CDR3 length equals 14 residues. Germline CDR1 SQVTM, CDR2 ANQGSEA. Here the CDR3 reads CGGQELDGNYGYTF. The CDR3, as DNA: TGCGGGGGTCAGGAACTGGACGGTAACTATGGCTACACCTTC.

The chain couples TRBV15 to TRBJ1-2; 10 bases line up with TRBD1. Germline V gene data show CDR1 as LNHNV and CDR2 as YYDKDF (reference sequence). J lost 3 bases, V lost 3 bases, and 10 bases had no gene match. This CDR3 region has 17 residues. The CDR3 protein is CATSSPRDRGTDYGYTF. The CDR3 DNA reads TGTGCCACCAGCAGCCCAAGGGACAGGGGTACGGACTATGGCTACACCTTC.

The rearrangement joins TRBV5-1 to TRBJ2-2, with a tentative D call TRBD1 (5 bases). Per germline, CDR1 SGHRS and CDR2 YFSETQ. Trimming cost V 0 bases and J 6 bases, with 9 bases left between them. This CDR3 spans 14 amino acids. CDR3 DNA: TGCGCCAGCAGCTTGGAAGGGGCGTCCGGGGAGCTGTTTTTT. It is translated as CASSLEGASGELFF.

This sequence joins TRBV28 and TRBJ2-3; 7 bases map to TRBD1. J lost 1 base, V lost 6 bases, and 7 bases had no gene match. The V gene's germline CDR1 is MDHEN and CDR2 SYDVKM. CDR3 length equals 15 residues. The CDR3 loop is CASSSDRARTDTQYF. CDR3 DNA: TGTGCCAGCAGCTCCGACAGGGCTCGCACAGATACGCAGTATTTT.

The chain couples TRBV6-8 to TRBJ2-7; TRBD1 matches 12 bases. The CDR3 contains 16 residues. V was pared by 6 bases and J by 3 bases, with 9 bases of the junction left unmatched. CDR1 MNHGY and CDR2 SAAAGT come from the germline V gene. The CDR3 DNA reads as TGTGCCAGCAGAGGGACAGGGGGCGTCTCTGGCTACGAGCAGTACTTC. As protein: CASRGTGGVSGYEQYF.